This section outlines one T cell receptor beta chain sequence together with its context. Its antigen is not known. The sample is drawn from a study of beta chain features in type 1 diabetes. Overall study findings and caveats: Relative to healthy donors, patients appeared to have naive, central memory and Treg TCRB repertoires that were more similar. PCR might preferentially amplify shorter templates, equally in patients and controls.

TCRB transcripts that were expressed got sequenced, as all of the isolated RNA had been reverse transcribed. Clones were sequenced by immunoSEQ multiplex PCR, and TCRdb holds only the in-frame ones, with some missing. The data contain about 230,000 clones, 9.6% of them singletons. The collection from each donor was one heparinised blood draw averaging approximately 110 mL. Sorted cells reached over 95% purity in every population. The receptor's source is a woman aged 18 to 35 in good health. Sequencing input: naive CD4+ T cells from blood.

This chain's CDR3 is CASSVSLRGYEQYF. The CDR3 DNA reads TGTGCCAGCAGCGTATCCTTGCGAGGCTACGAGCAGTACTTC. This chain uses TRBV9 with TRBJ2-7; D remains unclear. The CDR3 spans 14 residues. Germline lookup yields CDR1 SGDLS and CDR2 YYNGEE. V gave up 1 base and J gave up 3 bases, with 11 bases separating them. The variable domain in full, completed from reference TRBV9 and TRBJ2-7, reads DSGVTQTPKHLITATGQRVTLRCSPRSGDLSVYWYQQSLDQGLQFLIQYYNGEERAKGNILERFSAQQFPDLHSELNLSSLELGDSALYFCASSVSLRGYEQYFGPGTRLTVT.